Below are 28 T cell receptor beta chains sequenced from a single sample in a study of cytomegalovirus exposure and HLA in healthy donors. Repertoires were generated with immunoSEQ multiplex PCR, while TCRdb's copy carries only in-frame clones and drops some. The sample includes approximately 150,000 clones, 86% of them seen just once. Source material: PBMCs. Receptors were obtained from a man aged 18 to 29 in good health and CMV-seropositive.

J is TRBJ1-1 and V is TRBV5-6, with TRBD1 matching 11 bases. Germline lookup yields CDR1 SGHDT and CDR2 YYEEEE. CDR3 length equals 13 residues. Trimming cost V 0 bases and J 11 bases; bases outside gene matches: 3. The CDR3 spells CASSLGTGGDAFF. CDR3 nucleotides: TGTGCCAGCAGCTTGGGGACAGGGGGCGATGCTTTCTTT.

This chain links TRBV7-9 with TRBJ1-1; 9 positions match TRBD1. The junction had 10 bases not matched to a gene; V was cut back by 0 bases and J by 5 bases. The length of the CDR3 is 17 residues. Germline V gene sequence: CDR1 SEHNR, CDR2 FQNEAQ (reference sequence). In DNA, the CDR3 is TGTGCCAGCAGCTTAGCTCCCCCCCGACAGGGGGGAACTGAAGCTTTCTTT. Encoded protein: CASSLAPPRQGGTEAFF.

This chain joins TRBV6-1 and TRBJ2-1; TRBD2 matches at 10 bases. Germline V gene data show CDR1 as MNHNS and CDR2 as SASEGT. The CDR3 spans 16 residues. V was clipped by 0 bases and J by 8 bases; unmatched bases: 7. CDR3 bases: TGTGCCAGCAGTGAAGCCCCAGCGGGAGGGTACGATGAGCAGTTCTTC. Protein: CASSEAPAGGYDEQFF.

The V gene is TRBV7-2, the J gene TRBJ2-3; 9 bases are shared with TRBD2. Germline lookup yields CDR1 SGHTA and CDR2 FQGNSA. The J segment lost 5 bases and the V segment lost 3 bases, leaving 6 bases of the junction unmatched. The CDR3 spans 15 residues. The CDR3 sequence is CASSFGASGVDTQYF. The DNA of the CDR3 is TGTGCCAGCAGCTTCGGGGCTAGCGGGGTAGATACGCAGTATTTT.

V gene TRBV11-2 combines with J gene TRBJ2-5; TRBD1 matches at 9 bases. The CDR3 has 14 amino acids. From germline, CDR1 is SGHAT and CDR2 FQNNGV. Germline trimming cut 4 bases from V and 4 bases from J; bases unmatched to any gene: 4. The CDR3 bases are TGTGCCAGCAGCTCGAGACAGGGGGGAGAGACCCAGTACTTC. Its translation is CASSSRQGGETQYF.

CDR3 bases: TGTGCCAGCAGCTTAGAACAACTAGTTCACACCTACAATGAGCAGTTCTTC. It codes for CASSLEQLVHTYNEQFF. The V gene is TRBV7-2, the J gene TRBJ2-1; D may be TRBD2 (5 bases). This CDR3 has 17 residues. Between the trimmed V and J ends, which lost 1 base and 2 bases, there was a span of 15 bases. The V gene's germline CDR1 is SGHTA and CDR2 FQGNSA.

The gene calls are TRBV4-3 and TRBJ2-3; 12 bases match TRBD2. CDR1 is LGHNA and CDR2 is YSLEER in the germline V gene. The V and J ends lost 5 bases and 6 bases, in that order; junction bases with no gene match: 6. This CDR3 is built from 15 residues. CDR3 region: CASSRTSGMGDTQYF. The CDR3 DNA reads TGCGCCAGCAGCAGGACTAGCGGGATGGGGGATACGCAGTATTTT.

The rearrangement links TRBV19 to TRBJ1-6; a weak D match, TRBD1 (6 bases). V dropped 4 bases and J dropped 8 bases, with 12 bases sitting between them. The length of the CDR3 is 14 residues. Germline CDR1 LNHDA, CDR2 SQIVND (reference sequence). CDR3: CASSRAGADSPLHF. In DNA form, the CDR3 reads TGTGCCAGTAGTAGAGCAGGGGCGGATTCACCCCTCCACTTT.

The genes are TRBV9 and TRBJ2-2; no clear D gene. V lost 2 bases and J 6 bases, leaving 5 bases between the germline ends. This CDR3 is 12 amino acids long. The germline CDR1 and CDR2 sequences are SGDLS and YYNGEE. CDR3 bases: TGTGCCAGCAGCGTCCGGGCCGGGGAGCTGTTTTTT. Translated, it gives CASSVRAGELFF.

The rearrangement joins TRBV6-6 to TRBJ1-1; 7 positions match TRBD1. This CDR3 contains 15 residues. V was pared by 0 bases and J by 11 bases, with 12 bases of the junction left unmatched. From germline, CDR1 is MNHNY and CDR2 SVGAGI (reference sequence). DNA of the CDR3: TGTGCCAGCAGTTACTCGTCGACAGGGAGCTATTCGGCTTTCTTT. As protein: CASSYSSTGSYSAFF.

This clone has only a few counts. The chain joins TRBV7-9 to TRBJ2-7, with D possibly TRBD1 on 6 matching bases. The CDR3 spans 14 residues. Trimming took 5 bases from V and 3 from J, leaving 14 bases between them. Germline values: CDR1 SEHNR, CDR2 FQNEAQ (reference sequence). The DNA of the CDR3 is TGTGCCAGCAGCAGACGACAGGAGTTCTACGAGCAGTACTTC. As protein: CASSRRQEFYEQYF.

In nucleotides, the CDR3 is TGTGCCAGCTCACCTCCGGACAGGCCCTCCTACGAGCAGTACTTC. Protein: CASSPPDRPSYEQYF. This sequence joins TRBV18 and TRBJ2-7; 7 bases are a match to TRBD1. V gave up 3 bases and J gave up 0 bases; unmatched junction bases: 5. CDR1 is KGHSH and CDR2 is LQKENI in the germline V gene. CDR3 length: 15 residues. Full variable domain (outside the CDR3, taken from reference TRBV18 and TRBJ2-7): NAGVMQNPRHLVRRRGQEARLRCSPMKGHSHVYWYRQLPEEGLKFMVYLQKENIIDESGMPKERFSAEFPKEGPSILRIQQVVRGDSAAYFCASSPPDRPSYEQYFGPGTRLTVT.

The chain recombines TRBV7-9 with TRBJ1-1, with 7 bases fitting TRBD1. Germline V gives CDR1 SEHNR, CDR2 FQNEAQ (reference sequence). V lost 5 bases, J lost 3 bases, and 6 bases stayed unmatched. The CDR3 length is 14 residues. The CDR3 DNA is TGTGCCAGCAGCCCCATCGACAGGGACACTGAAGCTTTCTTT. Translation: CASSPIDRDTEAFF.

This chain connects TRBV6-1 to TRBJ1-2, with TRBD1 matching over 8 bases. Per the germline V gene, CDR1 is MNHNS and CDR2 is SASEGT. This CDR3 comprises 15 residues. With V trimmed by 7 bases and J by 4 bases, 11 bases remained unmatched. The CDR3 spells CASTKDRDPIYGYTF. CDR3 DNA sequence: TGTGCCAGCACGAAGGACAGGGACCCGATCTATGGCTACACCTTC.

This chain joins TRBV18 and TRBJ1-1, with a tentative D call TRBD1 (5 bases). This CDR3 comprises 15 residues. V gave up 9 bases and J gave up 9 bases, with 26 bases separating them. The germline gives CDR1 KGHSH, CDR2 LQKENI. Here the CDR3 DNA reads TGTGCCAGTCAAAACCGCTCACCGACGGGGGGAAAAGCTTTCTTT. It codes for CASQNRSPTGGKAFF.

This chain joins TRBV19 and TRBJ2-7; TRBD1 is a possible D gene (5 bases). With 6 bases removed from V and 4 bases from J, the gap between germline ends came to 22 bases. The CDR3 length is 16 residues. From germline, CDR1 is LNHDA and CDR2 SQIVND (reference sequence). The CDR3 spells CASRISSRGDGYEQYF. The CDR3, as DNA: TGTGCCAGTAGGATCAGCTCTAGGGGCGATGGGTACGAGCAGTACTTC. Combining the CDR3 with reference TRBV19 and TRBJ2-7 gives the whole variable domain DGGITQSPKYLFRKEGQNVTLSCEQNLNHDAMYWYRQDPGQGLRLIYYSQIVNDFQKGDIAEGYSVSREKKESFPLTVTSAQKNPTAFYLCASRISSRGDGYEQYFGPGTRLTVT.

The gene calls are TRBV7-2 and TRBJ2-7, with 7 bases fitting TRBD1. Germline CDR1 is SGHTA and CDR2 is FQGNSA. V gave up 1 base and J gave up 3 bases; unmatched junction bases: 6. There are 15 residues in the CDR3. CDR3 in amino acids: CASSLETGSFYEQYF. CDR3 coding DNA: TGTGCCAGCAGCTTAGAGACAGGGTCCTTCTACGAGCAGTACTTC. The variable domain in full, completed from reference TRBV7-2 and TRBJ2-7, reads GAGVSQSPSNKVTEKGKDVELRCDPISGHTALYWYRQSLGQGLEFLIYFQGNSAPDKSGLPSDRFSAERTGGSVSTLTIQRTQQEDSAVYLCASSLETGSFYEQYFGPGTRLTVT.

The CDR3 DNA follows: TGTGCCAGCAGCTCACTCCGTGACAGCCGAAACACCGGGGAGCTGTTTTTT. The encoded protein is CASSSLRDSRNTGELFF. The genes are TRBV5-4 and TRBJ2-2; a weak D match, TRBD1 (5 bases). Germline CDR1 is SGHNT and CDR2 is YYREEE (reference sequence). V lost 3 bases to trimming and J lost 2 bases, with 17 bases between them. The CDR3 has 17 amino acids.

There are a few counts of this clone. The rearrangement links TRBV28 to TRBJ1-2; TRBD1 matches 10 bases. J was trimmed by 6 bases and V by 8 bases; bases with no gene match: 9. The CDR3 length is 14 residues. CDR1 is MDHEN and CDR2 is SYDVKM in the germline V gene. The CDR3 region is CASGTGDMGNGYTF. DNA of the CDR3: TGTGCCAGCGGGACAGGGGACATGGGGAATGGCTACACCTTC.

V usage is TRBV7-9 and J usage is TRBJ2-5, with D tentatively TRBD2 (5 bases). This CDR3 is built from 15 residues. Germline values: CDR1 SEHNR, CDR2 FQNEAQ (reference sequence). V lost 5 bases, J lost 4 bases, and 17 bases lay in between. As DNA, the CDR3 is TGTGCCAGCAGCCTCGGACTCCAACGGGGAGAGACCCAGTACTTC. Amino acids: CASSLGLQRGETQYF.

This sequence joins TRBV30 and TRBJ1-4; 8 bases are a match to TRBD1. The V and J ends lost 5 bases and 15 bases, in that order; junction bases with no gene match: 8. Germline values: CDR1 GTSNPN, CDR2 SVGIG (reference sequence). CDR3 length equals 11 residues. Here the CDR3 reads CAWWIQDRVFF. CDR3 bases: TGTGCCTGGTGGATCCAGGACAGGGTGTTTTTT.

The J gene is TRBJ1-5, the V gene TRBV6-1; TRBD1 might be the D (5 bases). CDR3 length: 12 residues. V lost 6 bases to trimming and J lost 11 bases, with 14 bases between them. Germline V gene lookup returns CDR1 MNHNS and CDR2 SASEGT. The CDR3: CASSRALLAQHF. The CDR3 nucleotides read TGTGCCAGCAGCAGGGCCCTCTTAGCCCAGCATTTT.

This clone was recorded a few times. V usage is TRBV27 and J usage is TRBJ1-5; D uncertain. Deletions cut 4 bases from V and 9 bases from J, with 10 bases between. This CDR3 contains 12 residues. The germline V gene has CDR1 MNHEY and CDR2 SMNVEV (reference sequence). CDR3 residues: CASSSQGRPQHF. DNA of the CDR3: TGTGCCAGCAGTTCGCAAGGGAGGCCCCAGCATTTT.

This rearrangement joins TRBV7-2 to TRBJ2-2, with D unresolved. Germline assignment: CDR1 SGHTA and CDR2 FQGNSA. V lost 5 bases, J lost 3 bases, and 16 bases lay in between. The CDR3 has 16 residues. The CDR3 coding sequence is TGTGCCAGCAGCAAACCCCGACCCCTAGACACCGGGGAGCTGTTTTTT. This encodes CASSKPRPLDTGELFF.

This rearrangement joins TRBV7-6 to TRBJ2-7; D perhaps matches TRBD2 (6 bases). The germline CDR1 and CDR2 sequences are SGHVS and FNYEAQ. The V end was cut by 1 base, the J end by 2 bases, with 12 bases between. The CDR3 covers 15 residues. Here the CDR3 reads CASSLVGGSTYEQYF. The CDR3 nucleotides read TGTGCCAGCAGCTTAGTCGGGGGTTCAACCTACGAGCAGTACTTC.

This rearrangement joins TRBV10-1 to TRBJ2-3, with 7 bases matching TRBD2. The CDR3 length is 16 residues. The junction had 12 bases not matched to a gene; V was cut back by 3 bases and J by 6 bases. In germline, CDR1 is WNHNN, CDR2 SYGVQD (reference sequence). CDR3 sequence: CASSEIGREILDTQYF. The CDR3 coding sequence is TGCGCCAGCAGTGAAATAGGGCGGGAGATCTTGGATACGCAGTATTTT.

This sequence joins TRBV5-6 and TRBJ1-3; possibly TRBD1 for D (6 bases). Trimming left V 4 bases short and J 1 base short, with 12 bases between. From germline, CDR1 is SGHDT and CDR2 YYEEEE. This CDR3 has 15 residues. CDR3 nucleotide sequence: TGTGCCAGCAGCCCTGGACAGACGTCTGGAAACACCATATATTTT. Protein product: CASSPGQTSGNTIYF.

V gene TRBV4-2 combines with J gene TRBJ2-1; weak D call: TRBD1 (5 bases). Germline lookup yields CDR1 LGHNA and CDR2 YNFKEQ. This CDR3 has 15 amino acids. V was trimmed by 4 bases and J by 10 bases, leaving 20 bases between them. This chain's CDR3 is CASSPVAEPRGEQFF. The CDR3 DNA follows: TGTGCCAGCAGCCCCGTGGCGGAACCAAGGGGAGAGCAGTTCTTC.